What follows are 13 T cell receptor beta chains derived from one specimen sequenced in a study of T cell responses to AZD1222 COVID-19 vaccine. Repertoires were generated with immunoSEQ multiplex PCR, while TCRdb's copy carries only in-frame clones and drops some. The sample has around 170,000 clones, around 93% seen once. The specimen comprised peripheral blood, sampled on day 0 of AZD1222 vaccination. These receptors were collected from an adult in good health.

This clone was recorded only once. The chain carries TRBV15 and TRBJ2-1, with 7 bases that match TRBD2. Unmatched junction bases numbered 8, after V lost 11 bases and J lost 1 base. Germline CDR1 LNHNV, CDR2 YYDKDF (reference sequence). The CDR3 is 14 amino acids. CDR3: CAFSEGGSYNEQFF. The CDR3 bases are TGTGCCTTCTCCGAGGGAGGGTCCTACAATGAGCAGTTCTTC.

This chain links TRBV10-1 with TRBJ1-4; D gene ambiguous. Germline lookup yields CDR1 WNHNN and CDR2 SYGVQD (reference sequence). The CDR3 contains 12 residues. Trimming removed 9 bases at V and 8 bases at J, with 13 bases between. CDR3 residues: CARTVLGEKLFF. CDR3 nucleotides: TGCGCCAGGACGGTATTGGGGGAAAAACTGTTTTTT.

This clone was counted once. V usage is TRBV9 and J usage is TRBJ2-1; 8 nucleotides match TRBD1. CDR1 is SGDLS, CDR2 YYNGEE, per germline. This CDR3 has 16 amino acids. Trimming cost V 3 bases and J 9 bases; bases outside gene matches: 14. CDR3: CASSAGFSPTGGEQFF. The CDR3 DNA follows: TGTGCCAGCAGCGCGGGATTTTCCCCTACAGGGGGTGAGCAGTTCTTC.

The chain employs TRBV27 and TRBJ2-1; TRBD2 agrees at 9 bases. The J segment lost 0 bases and the V segment lost 2 bases, leaving 5 bases of the junction unmatched. The CDR3 spans 17 residues. Per the germline V gene, CDR1 is MNHEY and CDR2 is SMNVEV (reference sequence). CDR3: CASSLLGLASSYNEQFF. In DNA, the CDR3 is TGTGCCAGCAGTTTACTGGGACTAGCTTCCTCCTACAATGAGCAGTTCTTC.

The chain combines TRBV5-1 with TRBJ1-1, with TRBD1 matching over 7 bases. The J segment lost 0 bases and the V segment lost 0 bases, leaving 5 bases of the junction unmatched. The CDR3 covers 16 residues. Germline-derived CDR1 and CDR2 are SGHRS and YFSETQ. CDR3 amino acids: CASSLDRGRVNTEAFF. For the CDR3, the DNA is TGCGCCAGCAGCTTGGACAGGGGTCGAGTGAACACTGAAGCTTTCTTT.

This chain links TRBV6-5 with TRBJ2-1, with TRBD1 matching 7 bases. Germline CDR1 and CDR2: MNHEY and SVGAGI. The J segment lost 9 bases and the V segment lost 7 bases, leaving 15 bases of the junction unmatched. CDR3 length: 15 residues. The CDR3 reads CASTFRDSRWGEQFF. Written as DNA, the CDR3 is TGTGCCAGCACGTTCCGGGACAGTCGATGGGGTGAGCAGTTCTTC.

This clone showed up just a few times. The chain uses TRBV15 and TRBJ1-5; no firm D call. Trimming left V 8 bases short and J 2 bases short, with 19 bases between. Per germline, CDR1 LNHNV and CDR2 YYDKDF (reference sequence). CDR3 length: 16 residues. CDR3 in amino acids: CATSFEREARNQPQHF. The DNA for the CDR3 is TGTGCCACCTCCTTCGAGAGAGAGGCTCGCAATCAGCCCCAGCATTTT.

The count of this clone is one. V usage is TRBV24-1 and J usage is TRBJ2-1; TRBD1 or TRBD2 may be the D gene (5 bases each). Germline V gene data show CDR1 as KGHDR and CDR2 as SFDVKD. The length of the CDR3 is 17 residues. V gave up 3 bases and J gave up 1 base, with 15 bases separating them. CDR3 bases: TGTGCCACCAGTGATCCCGGGGCGGGTGGATCCTACAATGAGCAGTTCTTC. Translating it yields CATSDPGAGGSYNEQFF.

In its sample, this clone was seen a few times. V is TRBV5-1 and J is TRBJ2-7; TRBD2 is a possible D gene (6 bases). The germline V and J ends were trimmed by 0 bases and 0 bases, with 10 bases remaining between them. CDR1 and CDR2 (germline): SGHRS, YFSETQ. This CDR3 has 15 amino acids. CDR3 nucleotide sequence: TGCGCCAGCAGCTTGGGGGACTGGATCTCCTACGAGCAGTACTTC. It encodes CASSLGDWISYEQYF.

The rearrangement uses TRBV4-2 and TRBJ1-4; 7 bases are shared with TRBD1. Trimming took 0 bases from V and 3 from J; bases not matched to a gene: 4. In germline, CDR1 is LGHNA, CDR2 YNFKEQ. This CDR3 has 16 residues. The CDR3 DNA follows: TGTGCCAGCAGCCAAGATCCAACAGGGGCTAATGAAAAACTGTTTTTT. Amino acid sequence: CASSQDPTGANEKLFF.

The chain couples TRBV7-6 to TRBJ2-2; TRBD1 aligns across 9 bases. Germline assignment: CDR1 SGHVS and CDR2 FNYEAQ. The CDR3 is made up of 18 amino acids. Losses at the gene ends were 4 bases for V and 2 bases for J; bases not matched to a gene: 11. CDR3 loop: CASSWPADRGPNTGELFF. As DNA, the CDR3 is TGTGCCAGCAGCTGGCCAGCGGACAGGGGCCCTAACACCGGGGAGCTGTTTTTT.

DNA for the CDR3: TGTGCCAGCAGCTTAGGTACAGTGCTCAACACTGAAGCTTTCTTT. Protein product: CASSLGTVLNTEAFF. The chain combines TRBV7-2 with TRBJ1-1; D not certain. The CDR3 is 15 amino acids. CDR1 is SGHTA, CDR2 FQGNSA, per germline. V was cut by 1 base and J by 2 bases, with 11 bases left in between.

CDR3 residues: CASSEAGEAGYTF. Written as DNA, the CDR3 is TGTGCCAGCAGTGAAGCGGGTGAGGCGGGCTACACCTTC. The chain uses TRBV2 and TRBJ1-2, with D hard to call. Deletions cut 0 bases from V and 8 bases from J, with 10 bases between. The germline gives CDR1 SNHLY, CDR2 FYNNEI. This CDR3 is 13 amino acids long. Variable domain in full (rest from reference TRBV2 and TRBJ1-2): EPEVTQTPSHQVTQMGQEVILRCVPISNHLYFYWYRQILGQKVEFLVSFYNNEISEKSEIFDDQFSVERPDGSNFTLKIRSTKLEDSAMYFCASSEAGEAGYTFGSGTRLTVV.